A single sample gave rise to the 17 T cell receptor beta chains below, sequenced in a study of early T cells in non-severe SARS-CoV-2 infection. Each CDR3 protein gets one entry after TCRdb re-called the 5' RACE reads with MiXCR. The profile shows about 39,000 distinct CDR3 sequences, roughly 7% of them singletons. Source material: whole blood. The source of these receptors is an adult who was a healthcare worker with PCR-confirmed SARS-CoV-2 infection or an uninfected control (not recorded which).

V is TRBV6-2 or TRBV6-3 and J is TRBJ2-1; TRBD2 matches at 14 bases. This CDR3 is built from 15 residues. Germline V gene data show CDR1 as MNHEY and CDR2 as SVGEGT. V lost 4 bases and J lost 6; bases outside the gene matches: 2. CDR3 sequence (DNA): TGTGCCAGCAGTTTGGGACTAGCGGGGGTCAATGAGCAGTTCTTC. Translation: CASSLGLAGVNEQFF.

This clonotype was seen more than once but under ten times. The chain joins TRBV12-5 to TRBJ2-7, with D unclear. The germline CDR1 and CDR2 sequences are LGHNT and FRNRAP. There are 13 residues in the CDR3. Trimming removed 1 base at V and 0 bases at J, with 4 bases between. The CDR3 sequence is CASGLDISYEQYF. In DNA form, the CDR3 reads TGTGCTAGTGGTTTGGACATCTCCTACGAGCAGTACTTC.

This clonotype was detected only a few times. V usage is TRBV10-3 and J usage is TRBJ1-1; unclear D gene. The CDR3 is 15 amino acids. CDR1 is ENHRY and CDR2 is SYGVKD in the germline V gene. Trimming stripped 0 bases from V and 0 bases from J, with 8 bases between. The CDR3 region is CAISESNRMNTEAFF. In nucleotides, the CDR3 is TGTGCCATCAGTGAGTCGAATAGGATGAACACTGAAGCTTTCTTT.

This chain connects TRBV27 to TRBJ2-3; a weak D match, TRBD1 (6 bases). The V and J ends lost 6 bases and 2 bases respectively, with 12 bases between them. The CDR3 totals 14 residues. The germline CDR1 and CDR2 sequences are MNHEY and SMNVEV (reference sequence). The CDR3 DNA reads TGTGCCAGCAGCGACAGGTCCGTCACAGATACGCAGTATTTT. Translation: CASSDRSVTDTQYF.

This clonotype was detected a few times. V gene TRBV7-6 combines with J gene TRBJ2-2; 9 bases match TRBD1. CDR1 SGHVS and CDR2 FNYEAQ come from the germline V gene. The V and J ends lost 5 bases and 7 bases, in that order; junction bases with no gene match: 11. The CDR3 length is 16 residues. CDR3 residues: CASSLWTGAYGGELFF. The DNA for the CDR3 is TGTGCCAGCAGCCTGTGGACAGGGGCTTATGGCGGGGAGCTGTTTTTT.

The rearrangement joins TRBV4-3 to TRBJ1-5; 10 bases are a match to TRBD1. V was clipped by 1 base and J by 6 bases; unmatched bases: 6. CDR3 length: 16 residues. Germline V gives CDR1 LGHNA, CDR2 YSLEER. CDR3 amino acids: CASSQGQGAGGQPQHF. DNA for the CDR3: TGCGCCAGCAGCCAAGGACAGGGGGCAGGTGGTCAGCCCCAGCATTTT.

This clonotype was observed a handful of times. J is TRBJ2-1 and V is TRBV7-2; D remains unclear. The V end was cut by 2 bases, the J end by 0 bases, with 8 bases between. The V gene's germline CDR1 is SGHTA and CDR2 FQGNSA. This CDR3 is built from 15 residues. For the CDR3, the DNA is TGTGCCAGCAGCTTAAGTCTTAGCTCCTACAATGAGCAGTTCTTC. It is translated as CASSLSLSSYNEQFF.

The rearrangement joins TRBV29-1 to TRBJ2-2, with 9 bases identical to TRBD1. Germline CDR1 is SQVTM and CDR2 is ANQGSEA. Trimming cost V 6 bases and J 6 bases; bases outside gene matches: 8. The CDR3 covers 14 residues. This CDR3 reads CSVAGTGKAGELFF. CDR3 nucleotide sequence: TGCAGCGTGGCCGGGACAGGGAAGGCCGGGGAGCTGTTTTTT.

This clonotype was seen repeatedly, ten times or more. The chain carries TRBV4-2 and TRBJ2-3; the D gene is possibly TRBD2 (6 bases). The CDR3 loop spans 17 amino acids. Germline assignment: CDR1 LGHNA and CDR2 YNFKEQ. Trimming took off 1 base at V and 5 bases at J, with 19 bases between the two ends. CDR3 amino acids: CASSQVSSGLSGDTQYF. DNA for the CDR3: TGTGCCAGCAGCCAAGTCTCTTCCGGACTAAGTGGAGATACGCAGTATTTT.

There are a few counts of this clonotype. The genes are TRBV5-1 and TRBJ2-7, with a tentative D call TRBD2 (5 bases). CDR3 length: 14 amino acids. V lost 0 bases and J 2 bases, leaving 9 bases between the germline ends. Germline CDR1 SGHRS, CDR2 YFSETQ. Written as DNA, the CDR3 is TGCGCCAGCAGCTTGGACGGGGAAACCTACGAGCAGTACTTC. It is translated as CASSLDGETYEQYF.

This clonotype was seen repeatedly, ten times or more. The gene calls are TRBV18 and TRBJ2-7; no definite D call. The ends were cut back, 2 bases at V and 2 bases at J, with 10 bases in the middle. From germline, CDR1 is KGHSH and CDR2 LQKENI. CDR3 length: 14 residues. This chain's CDR3 is CASSPSDRTYEQYF. CDR3 DNA sequence: TGTGCCAGCTCACCATCAGACCGAACCTACGAGCAGTACTTC.

The table lists this clonotype with a few counts. The junction and the germline gene differ at one end; a read error may be behind it. The chain couples TRBV7-9 to TRBJ1-1, with no clear D. Germline V gene lookup returns CDR1 SEHNR and CDR2 FQNEAQ (reference sequence). CDR3 length equals 14 residues. CDR3 DNA sequence: TGTGCCAGCAACTTAGGGTCCATGAACACTGAAGCTTTCTTT. It specifies CASNLGSMNTEAFF.

V usage is TRBV4-3 and J usage is TRBJ2-3; D gene unclear. Trimming took 1 base from V and 2 from J, leaving 10 bases between them. The CDR3 is 15 amino acids. The germline V gene encodes CDR1 LGHNA and CDR2 YSLEER. CDR3 bases: TGCGCCAGCAGCCAAGTACTTCTATACACAGATACGCAGTATTTT. It encodes CASSQVLLYTDTQYF.

This clonotype was counted a few times. The chain links TRBV9 to TRBJ1-5; D ambiguous. V dropped 1 base and J dropped 3 bases, with 5 bases sitting between them. There are 13 residues in the CDR3. Germline CDR1 SGDLS, CDR2 YYNGEE. The CDR3 DNA follows: TGTGCCAGCAGCGTAAACCCCAATCAGCCCCAGCATTTT. Protein: CASSVNPNQPQHF.

This clonotype has ten or more counts. This chain links TRBV7-6 with TRBJ2-7, with a possible D match to TRBD1 (6 bases). This CDR3 has 14 amino acids. The V and J ends lost 4 bases and 1 base respectively, with 11 bases between them. Germline CDR1 reads SGHVS; CDR2 reads FNYEAQ. The CDR3: CASSSGQKSYEQYF. CDR3 DNA: TGTGCCAGCAGCTCAGGACAGAAATCCTACGAGCAGTACTTC.

This clonotype has just a few counts. This chain joins TRBV5-1 and TRBJ2-3; D ambiguous. The CDR3 runs to 13 residues. The ends were cut back, 7 bases at V and 1 base at J, with 10 bases in the middle. Looked up from germline, CDR1 is SGHRS and CDR2 is YFSETQ. The CDR3, as DNA: TGCGCCAGCGAGCATGGGGGCACAGATACGCAGTATTTT. This sequence encodes CASEHGGTDTQYF.

The chain is built from TRBV7-2 and TRBJ2-3; D not resolved. Germline assignment: CDR1 SGHTA and CDR2 FQGNSA. The CDR3 length is 15 residues. Trimming stripped 0 bases from V and 1 base from J, with 8 bases between. In nucleotides, the CDR3 is TGTGCCAGCAGCTTAGCGGTGGCCGGCACAGATACGCAGTATTTT. Its protein is CASSLAVAGTDTQYF.